The clone carrying this TCR beta chain was detected only a few times. Its antigen is not identified. This record comes from a study of metastatic and nonmetastatic thyroid tumors. Study-level information: Comparison of repertoires was carried out across blood and tumor or nodule tissue from malignant and benign thyroid patients.

The V gene end was trimmed by 5 bases and the J gene end by 6 bases; junction bases not matched to a gene: 2. Germline CDR1 and CDR2: MNHEY and SMNVEV (reference sequence). The CDR3 contains 12 residues. Original handling: A distant-metastasis classifier for papillary thyroid cancer was built using CDR3 differences across clinicopathological groups. Using MiXCR, TCRdb reanalyzed the PCR reads. The V and J calls come from TCRdb's annotation, not from the publication. The sample comprises about 45,000 clones, less than 4.5% of which are singletons, and about 9.8% rests with the top ten. Study results and caveats: Benign nodules reportedly had significantly lower TCR beta diversity than malignant thyroid tumors in blood and tumor.

Thyroid surgery had not been preceded by any treatment in any patient. Material for sequencing was blood. This TCR came from a female donor with papillary thyroid cancer or a benign thyroid nodule (not recorded which). Some clones in this sample may be carry-over from other donors' samples. The chain combines TRBV27 with TRBJ1-2; 8 bases agree with TRBD1. CDR3 loop: CASSDRGHGYTF. The CDR3 coding sequence is TGTGCCAGCAGTGACAGGGGACATGGCTACACCTTC.